One sample yielded the 28 T cell receptor beta chains listed below, sequenced in a study of siplizumab effects on memory and regulatory T cells. TCRdb's table, derived via immunoSEQ multiplex PCR, lists solely in-frame clones and lacks some. The table includes about 72,000 clones, 75% to 95% detected once. Sequencing input: CD8+ T cells sorted from blood. Source of these receptors: a human donor in good health.

This clone was observed a few times. This chain uses TRBV27 with TRBJ1-1; no clear D gene. V dropped 3 bases and J dropped 3 bases, with 8 bases sitting between them. CDR3 length equals 13 residues. Germline lookup yields CDR1 MNHEY and CDR2 SMNVEV (reference sequence). The CDR3 is CASSFGRDTEAFF. The CDR3 bases are TGTGCCAGCAGTTTTGGTAGGGACACTGAAGCTTTCTTT.

This clone has just one count. The gene calls are TRBV21-1 and TRBJ1-4. TRBV21-1 counts as a pseudogene. This CDR3 comprises 16 residues. CDR3 protein: CASSEPTGYHNEKLFF. DNA of the CDR3: TGTGCCAGCAGTGAACCCACTGGATATCATAATGAAAAACTGTTTTTT.

The gene calls are TRBV7-9 and TRBJ1-1, with D perhaps matching TRBD1 (5 bases). V was shortened by 1 base and J by 8 bases, with 17 bases between the two germline ends. Per the germline V gene, CDR1 is SEHNR and CDR2 is FQNEAQ (reference sequence). The CDR3 loop spans 15 amino acids. The CDR3 protein is CASSLVGTAKGEAFF. The CDR3 DNA reads TGTGCCAGCAGCTTAGTAGGGACCGCGAAAGGAGAAGCTTTCTTT.

This sequence joins TRBV11-2 and TRBJ2-1, with D possibly TRBD2 on 6 matching bases. The CDR3 totals 16 residues. V was clipped by 5 bases and J by 0 bases, with 14 bases between them. Germline values: CDR1 SGHAT, CDR2 FQNNGV. The CDR3 reads CASSTEGRTSYNEQFF. CDR3 bases: TGTGCCAGCAGCACGGAGGGACGGACCTCCTACAATGAGCAGTTCTTC.

The chain carries TRBV5-1 and TRBJ1-1; D ambiguous. The CDR3 is 12 amino acids. Germline V gives CDR1 SGHRS, CDR2 YFSETQ. The V gene lost 5 bases and the J gene lost 4 bases, with 9 bases spanning the gap. The CDR3 DNA reads as TGCGCCAGCAGACTGGGCGGCACTGAAGCTTTCTTT. This gives the protein CASRLGGTEAFF.

CDR3 in DNA: TGTGCCAGCAGCTGGACAGGGGGCGCGGGAAATGAGCAGTTCTTC. Its translation is CASSWTGGAGNEQFF. The rearrangement uses TRBV27 and TRBJ2-1, with 11 bases that match TRBD1. The junction had 8 bases not matched to a gene; V was cut back by 6 bases and J by 7 bases. The length of the CDR3 is 15 residues. Per germline, CDR1 MNHEY and CDR2 SMNVEV (reference sequence).

V is TRBV6-5 and J is TRBJ1-2; D remains unclear. Per germline, CDR1 MNHEY and CDR2 SVGAGI. The CDR3 extends over 16 amino acids. V lost 0 bases and J lost 5, with 16 bases in between. CDR3 nucleotides: TGTGCCAGCAGTTACTCGATAGGTGCCTATTGGTATGGCTACACCTTC. Its translation is CASSYSIGAYWYGYTF.

The V and J genes are TRBV6-5 and TRBJ2-7; 13 nucleotides match TRBD2. CDR1 is MNHEY and CDR2 is SVGAGI in the germline V gene. The CDR3 totals 15 residues. V trimming: 8 bases; J trimming: 0 bases; junction bases outside the gene matches: 4. CDR3 protein: CASQGLAGTSYEQYF. CDR3 nucleotide sequence: TGTGCCAGCCAGGGACTAGCGGGGACCTCCTACGAGCAGTACTTC.

This clone appeared once. The gene calls are TRBV6-5 and TRBJ1-4; D not certain. Trimming shortened V by 3 bases and J by 0 bases, and 11 bases separated the two germline ends. Germline values: CDR1 MNHEY, CDR2 SVGAGI. The CDR3 is 16 amino acids. CDR3 nucleotide sequence: TGTGCCAGCAGTTATTTCGGACGAGCAACTAATGAAAAACTGTTTTTT. Encoded protein: CASSYFGRATNEKLFF.

In nucleotides, the CDR3 is TGTGCCAGCAGCCACCGTAACAATGAGCAGTTCTTC. Encoded protein: CASSHRNNEQFF. The rearrangement links TRBV7-9 to TRBJ2-1; D is uncertain. The germline gives CDR1 SEHNR, CDR2 FQNEAQ (reference sequence). The length of the CDR3 is 12 residues. The V end lost 5 bases, the J end lost 5 bases, and 7 bases lay between the germline ends.

The rearrangement links TRBV19 to TRBJ2-3; the match to TRBD2 covers 7 bases. The CDR3 spans 15 residues. Trimming took 3 bases from V and 3 from J; bases not matched to a gene: 6. Germline CDR1 and CDR2: LNHDA and SQIVND (reference sequence). CDR3 bases: TGTGCCAGTAGTATCTGGCAGGGAGGGACAGATACGCAGTATTTT. Encoded protein: CASSIWQGGTDTQYF.

This chain uses TRBV19 with TRBJ2-7; 7 nucleotides line up with TRBD2. The CDR3 totals 15 residues. CDR1 LNHDA and CDR2 SQIVND come from the germline V gene (reference sequence). Losses at the gene ends were 2 bases for V and 3 bases for J; bases not matched to a gene: 7. CDR3: CASSIFPSGNYEQYF. In DNA, the CDR3 is TGTGCCAGTAGTATATTCCCTAGCGGAAACTACGAGCAGTACTTC.

This chain connects TRBV2 to TRBJ2-1; 9 bases agree with TRBD2. The CDR3 is 16 residues long. V shed 3 bases and J 8 bases; nucleotides not matched to a gene: 11. Germline V gene data show CDR1 as SNHLY and CDR2 as FYNNEI. CDR3 nucleotides: TGTGCCAGCAGTGATAGGTCTAGCGGGATGGGCGATGAGCAGTTCTTC. Amino acids: CASSDRSSGMGDEQFF.

The chain couples TRBV27 to TRBJ2-1, with D maybe TRBD2 (5 bases). Trimming pared 5 bases from V and 12 bases from J, leaving 14 bases between. Germline V gene lookup returns CDR1 MNHEY and CDR2 SMNVEV (reference sequence). The CDR3 totals 12 residues. The CDR3 DNA is TGTGCCAGCAGTACCCGGACTGAAGCGCAGTTCTTC. Amino acids: CASSTRTEAQFF.

V and J are TRBV27 and TRBJ1-5; 9 bases are a match to TRBD1. Germline lookup yields CDR1 MNHEY and CDR2 SMNVEV (reference sequence). The CDR3 contains 15 residues. V lost 0 bases and J lost 6; bases outside the gene matches: 3. The CDR3 DNA reads as TGTGCCAGCAGTTTATCTACAGGGGGCGGTCAGCCCCAGCATTTT. Translating it yields CASSLSTGGGQPQHF.

The V call is TRBV27, the J call TRBJ1-2, with no clear D. The V end lost 3 bases, the J end lost 4 bases, and 9 bases lay between the germline ends. The V gene's germline CDR1 is MNHEY and CDR2 SMNVEV (reference sequence). This CDR3 spans 13 amino acids. For the CDR3, the DNA is TGTGCCAGCAGTTTGGGAGTTGGCTATGGCTACACCTTC. It is translated as CASSLGVGYGYTF.

V is TRBV6-1 and J is TRBJ1-6, with 9 bases that match TRBD1. The CDR3 extends over 15 amino acids. J lost 5 bases, V lost 1 base, and 0 bases had no gene match. Germline lookup yields CDR1 MNHNS and CDR2 SASEGT. The CDR3 protein is CASSEGQGDNSPLHF. In nucleotides, the CDR3 is TGTGCCAGCAGTGAAGGACAGGGGGATAATTCACCCCTCCACTTT.

The J gene is TRBJ1-1, the V gene TRBV19, with D unclear. This CDR3 spans 14 amino acids. The V end was cut by 1 base, the J end by 0 bases, with 6 bases between. CDR1 and CDR2 from the germline V gene are LNHDA and SQIVND (reference sequence). CDR3 amino acids: CASSIGQMNTEAFF. The CDR3 nucleotides are TGTGCCAGTAGTATAGGTCAAATGAACACTGAAGCTTTCTTT.

The rearrangement links TRBV4-1 to TRBJ2-1, with a possible D match to TRBD2 (5 bases). The CDR3 consists of 19 residues. Trimming took off 0 bases at V and 1 base at J, with 19 bases between the two ends. CDR1 is MGHRA, CDR2 YSYEKL, per germline. CDR3 protein: CASSQDSIPDSLSYNEQFF. For the CDR3, the DNA is TGCGCCAGCAGCCAAGATTCTATTCCGGACTCCCTATCCTACAATGAGCAGTTCTTC.

The chain recombines TRBV2 with TRBJ1-3; D is uncertain. The CDR3 extends over 16 amino acids. V lost 5 bases, J lost 1 base, and 15 bases lay in between. Germline V lookup: CDR1 SNHLY, CDR2 FYNNEI. The CDR3 bases are TGTGCCAGCAGTTTTTATAAGGCCGTATCTGGAAACACCATATATTTT. Encoded protein: CASSFYKAVSGNTIYF.

This sequence joins TRBV7-9 and TRBJ2-7; 7 bases agree with TRBD1. The junction had 5 bases not matched to a gene; V was cut back by 5 bases and J by 1 base. The CDR3 is 14 residues long. The V gene's germline CDR1 is SEHNR and CDR2 FQNEAQ (reference sequence). The CDR3 sequence is CASSIGQVSYEQYF. CDR3 coding DNA: TGTGCCAGCAGCATCGGACAGGTATCCTACGAGCAGTACTTC.

This clone was counted many times. The V call is TRBV9, the J call TRBJ2-5, with D unclear. This CDR3 has 17 amino acids. Germline V lookup: CDR1 SGDLS, CDR2 YYNGEE. The ends were cut back, 0 bases at V and 4 bases at J, with 19 bases in the middle. The CDR3 DNA is TGTGCCAGCAGCGTAGCTTTCGGCCCTACTACGGTAGAGACCCAGTACTTC. Its protein is CASSVAFGPTTVETQYF. Drawing the rest from reference TRBV9 and TRBJ2-5, the complete variable domain is DSGVTQTPKHLITATGQRVTLRCSPRSGDLSVYWYQQSLDQGLQFLIQYYNGEERAKGNILERFSAQQFPDLHSELNLSSLELGDSALYFCASSVAFGPTTVETQYFGPGTRLLVL.

The V gene is TRBV29-1, the J gene TRBJ2-1; D gene ambiguous. V was clipped by 7 bases and J by 5 bases, with 9 bases between them. This CDR3 has 11 amino acids. Germline V lookup: CDR1 SQVTM, CDR2 ANQGSEA. This CDR3 reads CSARRDNEQFF. CDR3 coding DNA: TGCAGCGCCCGCCGGGACAATGAGCAGTTCTTC.

The chain links TRBV11-2 to TRBJ1-2; a weak D match, TRBD1 (5 bases). The V end lost 3 bases, the J end lost 5 bases, and 10 bases lay between the germline ends. The CDR3 is made up of 13 amino acids. Per germline, CDR1 SGHAT and CDR2 FQNNGV. CDR3 in DNA: TGTGCCAGCAGCTTCCAGGAGGGGTATGGCTACACCTTC. Its protein product is CASSFQEGYGYTF. The variable domain in full, completed from reference TRBV11-2 and TRBJ1-2, reads EAGVAQSPRYKIIEKRQSVAFWCNPISGHATLYWYQQILGQGPKLLIQFQNNGVVDDSQLPKDRFSAERLKGVDSTLKIQPAKLEDSAVYLCASSFQEGYGYTFGSGTRLTVV.

This chain links TRBV6-5 with TRBJ1-1; D remains ambiguous. Trimming stripped 4 bases from V and 0 bases from J, with 6 bases between. The CDR3 loop spans 13 amino acids. Germline V gene data show CDR1 as MNHEY and CDR2 as SVGAGI. The CDR3 sequence: CASSLRLNTEAFF. The CDR3 DNA is TGTGCCAGCAGTTTACGATTGAACACTGAAGCTTTCTTT.

The chain recombines TRBV7-8 with TRBJ2-1, with TRBD2 matching over 8 bases. The V gene end was trimmed by 0 bases and the J gene end by 9 bases; junction bases not matched to a gene: 16. The CDR3 loop spans 18 amino acids. Germline V gene data show CDR1 as SGHVS and CDR2 as FQNEAQ. The CDR3 loop reads CASSLAERGPPLDAEQFF. The CDR3 DNA sequence: TGTGCCAGCAGCTTAGCGGAGCGGGGGCCTCCCCTAGACGCTGAGCAGTTCTTC.

V and J are TRBV7-6 and TRBJ1-5; perhaps TRBD1 as D (6 bases). Germline loops: CDR1 SGHVS, CDR2 FNYEAQ. V lost 5 bases, J lost 2 bases, and 13 bases lay in between. The CDR3 runs 15 residues. CDR3 sequence: CASSRSPGGNQPQHF. The CDR3 DNA sequence: TGTGCCAGCAGCCGATCACCAGGGGGCAATCAGCCCCAGCATTTT.

This clone has just one count. The chain recombines TRBV7-9 with TRBJ2-2; D may be TRBD2 (6 bases). Trimming pared 5 bases from V and 6 bases from J, leaving 16 bases between. Germline lookup yields CDR1 SEHNR and CDR2 FQNEAQ (reference sequence). The CDR3 runs to 15 residues. The CDR3 is CASSPQDRRAGELFF. CDR3 DNA: TGTGCCAGCAGCCCTCAGGATAGGAGGGCCGGGGAGCTGTTTTTT.